The present T cell receptor beta chain was sequenced within a study of control samples from healthy donors and cancer patients. The protocol was immunoSEQ multiplex PCR, while the TCRdb copy is restricted to in-frame clones and leaves out a portion. The table shows around 130,000 clones, with 75% to 95% occurring only once. CDR1 and CDR2 from the germline V gene are MDHEN and SYDVKM. This CDR3 comprises 13 residues. The germline V and J ends were trimmed by 2 bases and 5 bases, with 7 bases remaining between them. The sequencing sample was made of blood. The chain joins TRBV28 to TRBJ1-5, with D perhaps TRBD1 (6 bases). This TCR came from a man younger than 35 in good health. The CDR3 is CASSLGGHQPQHF. DNA for the CDR3: TGTGCCAGCAGTTTAGGGGGGCATCAGCCCCAGCATTTT.